This T cell receptor (beta chain) was found in a study of control samples from healthy donors and cancer patients. The protocol was immunoSEQ multiplex PCR, while the TCRdb copy is restricted to in-frame clones and leaves out a portion. Of about 52,000 clones listed, 85% to 95% were seen once; the top ten hold about 2.4%. A note on this clone: Other DNA sequences in the same sample also yield this CDR3.

This CDR3 contains 14 residues. With V trimmed by 0 bases and J by 3 bases, 2 bases remained unmatched. Germline V gene data show CDR1 as MNHNY and CDR2 as SVGAGI (reference sequence). The genes are TRBV6-6 and TRBJ2-7; 7 positions agree with TRBD1. This clonotype was obtained from a man aged 25-45 years in good health. The sequenced material came from blood. The CDR3, as DNA: TGTGCCAGCAGTTACTCTACAGGGGACTACGAGCAGTACTTC. This gives the protein CASSYSTGDYEQYF.